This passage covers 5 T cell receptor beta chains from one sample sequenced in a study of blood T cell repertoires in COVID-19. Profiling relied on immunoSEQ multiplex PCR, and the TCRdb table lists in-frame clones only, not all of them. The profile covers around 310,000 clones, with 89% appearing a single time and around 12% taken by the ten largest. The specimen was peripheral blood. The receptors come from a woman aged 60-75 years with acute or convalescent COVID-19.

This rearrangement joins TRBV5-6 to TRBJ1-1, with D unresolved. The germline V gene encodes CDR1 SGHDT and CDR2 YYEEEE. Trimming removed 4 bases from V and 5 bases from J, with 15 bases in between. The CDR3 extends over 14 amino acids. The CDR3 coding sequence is TGTGCCAGCAGCCCCCCCGGGGTGTGGACTGAAGCTTTCTTT. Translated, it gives CASSPPGVWTEAFF.

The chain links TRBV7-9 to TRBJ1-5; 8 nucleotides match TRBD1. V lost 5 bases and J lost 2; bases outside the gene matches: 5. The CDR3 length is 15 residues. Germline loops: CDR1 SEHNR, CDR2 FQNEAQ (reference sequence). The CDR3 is CASSPQGAGNQPQHF. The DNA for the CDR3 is TGTGCCAGCAGCCCTCAGGGGGCTGGCAATCAGCCCCAGCATTTT.

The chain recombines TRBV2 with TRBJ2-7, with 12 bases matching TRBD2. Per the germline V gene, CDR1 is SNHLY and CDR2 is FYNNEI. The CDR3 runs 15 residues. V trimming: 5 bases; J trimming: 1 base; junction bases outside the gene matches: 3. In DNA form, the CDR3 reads TGTGCCAGCAGTCCGACTAGCGGGGGATCCTACGAGCAGTACTTC. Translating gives CASSPTSGGSYEQYF.

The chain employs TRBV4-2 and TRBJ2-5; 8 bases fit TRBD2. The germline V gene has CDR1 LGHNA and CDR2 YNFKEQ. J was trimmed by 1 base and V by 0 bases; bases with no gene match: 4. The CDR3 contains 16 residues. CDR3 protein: CASSQDNRGGQETQYF. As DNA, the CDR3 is TGTGCCAGCAGCCAAGATAACCGGGGGGGCCAAGAGACCCAGTACTTC.

This chain's CDR3 is CATSDSRGGARQPQHF. CDR3 coding DNA: TGTGCCACCAGTGATTCAAGGGGCGGGGCCCGGCAGCCCCAGCATTTT. The V call is TRBV24-1, the J call TRBJ1-5, with a weak D call TRBD1 (5 bases). The CDR3 totals 16 residues. Per the germline V gene, CDR1 is KGHDR and CDR2 is SFDVKD. Trimming removed 2 bases from V and 7 bases from J, with 17 bases in between.